A single sample gave rise to the 27 T cell receptor beta chains below, sequenced in a study of graft-versus-host responses after intestinal transplantation. Their antigens are not known. TCRdb's table, derived via immunoSEQ multiplex PCR, lists solely in-frame clones and lacks some. The sample lists about 88,000 clones, around 90% seen once, with approximately 0.3% in the top ten. Here the sequenced sample was unstimulated CD4+ T cells sorted from spleen or lymph node cells, taken before transplant. The origin of the receptors is a human donor who was the organ donor for an intestinal transplant.

V usage is TRBV28 and J usage is TRBJ2-1; maybe TRBD1 (6 bases). This CDR3 spans 13 amino acids. The V end was cut by 5 bases, the J end by 4 bases, with 9 bases between. Per germline, CDR1 MDHEN and CDR2 SYDVKM. CDR3 residues: CASSQDSYNEQFF. In DNA form, the CDR3 reads TGTGCCAGCAGTCAGGACAGTTACAATGAGCAGTTCTTC.

The chain employs TRBV21-1 and TRBJ2-5; the listed D gene, TRBD1, was not tested against the DNA. TRBV21-1 is noted as a pseudogene. CDR3 size: 16 residues. CDR3 DNA sequence: TGTGCCAGCAGGGACAGGGGAAGTTGTTGGCAAGAGACCCAGTACTTC. This sequence encodes CASRDRGSCWQETQYF.

The chain is built from TRBV11-3 and TRBJ2-5, with TRBD1 matching 10 bases. Germline V CDR1 and CDR2: SGHNT, YENEEA. This CDR3 has 15 amino acids. With V trimmed by 3 bases and J by 2 bases, 3 bases remained unmatched. The CDR3 DNA is TGTGCCAGCAGCTTCGGGACAGGGGTACAAGAGACCCAGTACTTC. Residues: CASSFGTGVQETQYF.

The CDR3 is CASSPRGTSGGKETQYF. The DNA of the CDR3 is TGTGCCAGCAGCCCAAGGGGGACTAGCGGGGGAAAAGAGACCCAGTACTTC. The V call is TRBV7-9, the J call TRBJ2-5; 14 bases fit TRBD2. This CDR3 is built from 17 residues. Germline V gene data show CDR1 as SEHNR and CDR2 as FQNEAQ (reference sequence). The V segment lost 5 bases and the J segment 3 bases; nucleotides outside the gene matches: 8. Based on the CDR3 plus reference TRBV7-9 and TRBJ2-5, the full variable domain is DTGVSQNPRHKITKRGQNVTFRCDPISEHNRLYWYRQTLGQGPEFLTYFQNEAQLEKSRLLSDRFSAERPKGSFSTLEIQRTEQGDSAMYLCASSPRGTSGGKETQYFGPGTRLLVL.

This clone has a single count. The J gene is TRBJ2-7, the V gene TRBV25-1; D possibly corresponds to TRBD2 (6 bases). The CDR3 contains 14 residues. Germline V gives CDR1 MGHDK, CDR2 SYGVNS. V gave up 2 bases and J gave up 5 bases, with 13 bases separating them. DNA for the CDR3: TGTGCCAGCAGTGAAGGAGGGATCTACCACGAGCAGTACTTC. Protein: CASSEGGIYHEQYF.

CDR3 sequence (DNA): TGTGCCAGCCACCTCTTCCAGGGGGAAGCTTTCTTT. This gives the protein CASHLFQGEAFF. V gene TRBV6-5 combines with J gene TRBJ1-1, with a possible D match to TRBD1 (6 bases). CDR1 MNHEY and CDR2 SVGAGI come from the germline V gene. The CDR3 consists of 12 residues. The germline V and J ends were trimmed by 8 bases and 8 bases, with 15 bases remaining between them.

The chain carries TRBV30 and TRBJ1-2; TRBD1 matches at 12 bases. Germline V CDR1 and CDR2: GTSNPN, SVGIG (reference sequence). The CDR3 is made up of 13 amino acids. V trimming: 3 bases; J trimming: 8 bases; junction bases outside the gene matches: 4. The CDR3 protein is CAWRGDRGPGYTF. DNA of the CDR3: TGTGCCTGGAGGGGGGACAGGGGGCCAGGCTACACCTTC.

This rearrangement joins TRBV18 to TRBJ2-3, with 7 bases fitting TRBD2. This CDR3 has 14 residues. With V trimmed by 3 bases and J by 4 bases, 4 bases remained unmatched. Germline lookup yields CDR1 KGHSH and CDR2 LQKENI. Here the CDR3 reads CASSPSRGADTQYF. CDR3 coding DNA: TGTGCCAGCTCACCCAGTCGGGGGGCAGATACGCAGTATTTT.

The chain couples TRBV19 to TRBJ2-3; 7 positions agree with TRBD2. Germline V gene lookup returns CDR1 LNHDA and CDR2 SQIVND (reference sequence). The CDR3 spans 17 residues. Unmatched junction bases numbered 12, after V lost 4 bases and J lost 2 bases. The CDR3 bases are TGTGCCAGTAGTACTCAACGCGGACTAGTGCCCACAGATACGCAGTATTTT. The encoded protein is CASSTQRGLVPTDTQYF.

This clone was detected once. This sequence joins TRBV10-3 and TRBJ2-2; unclear D gene. There are 11 residues in the CDR3. The V gene's germline CDR1 is ENHRY and CDR2 SYGVKD. V gave up 9 bases and J gave up 4 bases, with 6 bases separating them. The CDR3 coding sequence is TGTGCCATGGGCGCCACCGGGGAGCTGTTTTTT. The encoded protein is CAMGATGELFF.

V gene TRBV7-9 combines with J gene TRBJ1-1; 9 bases map to TRBD1. The CDR3 loop spans 16 amino acids. V was pared by 5 bases and J by 5 bases, with 12 bases of the junction left unmatched. CDR1 is SEHNR, CDR2 FQNEAQ, per germline (reference sequence). The CDR3 spells CASSLGGGTGRTEAFF. The CDR3 coding sequence is TGTGCCAGCAGCCTAGGAGGCGGGACAGGGAGGACTGAAGCTTTCTTT. The full variable domain, rest sourced from reference TRBV7-9 and TRBJ1-1, is DTGVSQNPRHKITKRGQNVTFRCDPISEHNRLYWYRQTLGQGPEFLTYFQNEAQLEKSRLLSDRFSAERPKGSFSTLEIQRTEQGDSAMYLCASSLGGGTGRTEAFFGQGTRLTVV.

The gene calls are TRBV19 and TRBJ1-2, with 7 bases fitting TRBD1. Germline V gene lookup returns CDR1 LNHDA and CDR2 SQIVND (reference sequence). The length of the CDR3 is 15 residues. The ends lost 10 bases at V and 4 bases at J; junction bases unmatched: 15. DNA for the CDR3: TGTGCCACGTTCCCCAGGGGGGCCGGACCCTATGGCTACACCTTC. Its protein is CATFPRGAGPYGYTF.

For this clone: A read error may account for a junction end that differs from germline. V usage is TRBV28 and J usage is TRBJ2-3, with 8 nucleotides matching TRBD1. The CDR3 length is 12 residues. From germline, CDR1 is MDHEN and CDR2 SYDVKM. CDR3 protein: CASSLGTGTQYF. The CDR3 region has the DNA TGTGCCAGCAGCCTAGGGACAGGTACGCAGTATTTT.

This chain uses TRBV19 with TRBJ1-5, with no clear D. The length of the CDR3 is 14 residues. Trimming cost V 8 bases and J 1 base, with 12 bases left between them. Per the germline V gene, CDR1 is LNHDA and CDR2 is SQIVND (reference sequence). The CDR3 reads CASRGVVSNQPQHF. The CDR3 DNA sequence: TGTGCCAGTCGCGGGGTTGTCAGCAATCAGCCCCAGCATTTT.

The count of this clone is one. CDR3 sequence (DNA): TGTGCCAGCAGTTTATCGAGCAGGGGAGCCTGGACCTTC. This codes for CASSLSSRGAWTF. This chain links TRBV27 with TRBJ1-2, with a tentative D call TRBD1 (6 bases). CDR1 is MNHEY, CDR2 SMNVEV, per germline (reference sequence). V lost 0 bases to trimming and J lost 14 bases, with 16 bases between them. CDR3 length: 13 amino acids.

This rearrangement joins TRBV2 to TRBJ2-5; 10 bases map to TRBD1. The CDR3 runs to 15 residues. CDR1 is SNHLY and CDR2 is FYNNEI in the germline V gene. V shed 4 bases, J shed 5 bases, and the junction held 7 bases outside the gene matches. This chain's CDR3 is CASSGRDRGRETQYF. DNA for the CDR3: TGTGCCAGCAGTGGCCGGGACAGGGGACGGGAGACCCAGTACTTC.

Only a few counts were recorded for this clone. The chain couples TRBV4-2 to TRBJ1-1; unclear D gene. Trimming cost V 4 bases and J 1 base, with 10 bases left between them. Germline-derived CDR1 and CDR2 are LGHNA and YNFKEQ. This CDR3 contains 14 residues. CDR3 in DNA: TGTGCCAGCAGCCCAGTGGCAGGGAACACTGAAGCTTTCTTT. Translating it yields CASSPVAGNTEAFF.

The J gene is TRBJ2-4, the V gene TRBV28; TRBD1 aligns across 8 bases. J was trimmed by 1 base and V by 8 bases; bases with no gene match: 1. From germline, CDR1 is MDHEN and CDR2 SYDVKM. CDR3 length: 13 residues. CDR3 sequence reads: CASRTGAKNIQYF. The CDR3 DNA follows: TGTGCCAGCCGGACAGGGGCCAAAAACATTCAGTACTTC.

Only a few counts were recorded for this clone. The V gene is TRBV2, the J gene TRBJ2-5; D may be TRBD1 (5 bases). Looked up from germline, CDR1 is SNHLY and CDR2 is FYNNEI. The CDR3 loop spans 12 amino acids. The CDR3 loop reads CAIIGDQETQYF. CDR3 DNA: TGTGCGATAATAGGGGACCAAGAGACCCAGTACTTC.

The V and J genes are TRBV19 and TRBJ1-2, with D perhaps TRBD1 (6 bases). This CDR3 region has 13 residues. The V gene lost 3 bases and the J gene lost 3 bases, with 8 bases spanning the gap. Germline CDR1 and CDR2: LNHDA and SQIVND (reference sequence). CDR3 coding DNA: TGTGCCAGTAGTATCAGGACAGACTATGGCTACACCTTC. Translating it yields CASSIRTDYGYTF.

The chain links TRBV6-6 to TRBJ1-2; 7 positions agree with TRBD1. CDR1 is MNHNY and CDR2 is SVGAGI in the germline V gene (reference sequence). This CDR3 is 14 amino acids long. V dropped 8 bases and J dropped 4; count of bases not matched to a gene: 10. The CDR3 loop is CASAPIGTAYGYTF. The CDR3 DNA is TGTGCCAGCGCTCCTATAGGGACAGCCTATGGCTACACCTTC.

V and J are TRBV5-1 and TRBJ1-3, with unresolved D. This CDR3 comprises 14 residues. Germline V lookup: CDR1 SGHRS, CDR2 YFSETQ. V lost 3 bases and J 0 bases, leaving 7 bases between the germline ends. CDR3 in amino acids: CASSSQASGNTIYF. CDR3 nucleotide sequence: TGCGCCAGCAGCTCGCAGGCCTCTGGAAACACCATATATTTT. Supplemented by reference TRBV5-1 and TRBJ1-3, the full variable domain reads KAGVTQTPRYLIKTRGQQVTLSCSPISGHRSVSWYQQTPGQGLQFLFEYFSETQRNKGNFPGRFSGRQFSNSRSEMNVSTLELGDSALYLCASSSQASGNTIYFGEGSWLTVV.

The CDR3 DNA is TGTGCCAGCAGCTCACAGTCGCGGGGGGGCGGGGATACGCAGTATTTT. Translating it yields CASSSQSRGGGDTQYF. The V gene is TRBV7-3, the J gene TRBJ2-3, with 9 bases identical to TRBD2. J gave up 6 bases and V 4 bases, and 11 bases lay outside the gene matches. CDR1 SGHTA and CDR2 FQGTGA come from the germline V gene. The CDR3 runs to 16 residues.

The chain joins TRBV19 to TRBJ2-1, with TRBD2 matching over 9 bases. CDR1 is LNHDA and CDR2 is SQIVND in the germline V gene (reference sequence). The CDR3 totals 17 residues. V trimming: 2 bases; J trimming: 0 bases; junction bases outside the gene matches: 5. The CDR3 is CASSIYAGGISYNEQFF. The CDR3 nucleotides are TGTGCCAGTAGTATATATGCGGGAGGGATCTCCTACAATGAGCAGTTCTTC. Drawing the rest from reference TRBV19 and TRBJ2-1, the complete variable domain is DGGITQSPKYLFRKEGQNVTLSCEQNLNHDAMYWYRQDPGQGLRLIYYSQIVNDFQKGDIAEGYSVSREKKESFPLTVTSAQKNPTAFYLCASSIYAGGISYNEQFFGPGTRLTVL.

The rearrangement links TRBV6-1 to TRBJ1-6; no clear D. V lost 7 bases to trimming and J lost 4 bases, with 5 bases between them. Germline CDR1 reads MNHNS; CDR2 reads SASEGT. The CDR3 contains 12 residues. The CDR3, as DNA: TGTGCCAGCACAGATTATAATTCACCCCTCCACTTT. It encodes CASTDYNSPLHF.

The chain carries TRBV28 and TRBJ2-3, with 10 bases fitting TRBD2. The CDR3 is 17 amino acids. Germline CDR1 and CDR2: MDHEN and SYDVKM. V gave up 2 bases and J gave up 0 bases; unmatched junction bases: 5. DNA of the CDR3: TGTGCCAGCAGTTTAAGCGGGAGGGCCCAAAGCACAGATACGCAGTATTTT. This gives the protein CASSLSGRAQSTDTQYF.

This clone occurred once. The chain recombines TRBV14 with TRBJ2-2; 9 bases are shared with TRBD2. Per the germline V gene, CDR1 is SGHDN and CDR2 is FVKESK. Trimming cost V 4 bases and J 7 bases; bases outside gene matches: 4. The CDR3 consists of 14 residues. CDR3 nucleotide sequence: TGTGCCAGCAGCCGGGGACTAGCATACGGGGAGCTGTTTTTT. Its protein is CASSRGLAYGELFF.